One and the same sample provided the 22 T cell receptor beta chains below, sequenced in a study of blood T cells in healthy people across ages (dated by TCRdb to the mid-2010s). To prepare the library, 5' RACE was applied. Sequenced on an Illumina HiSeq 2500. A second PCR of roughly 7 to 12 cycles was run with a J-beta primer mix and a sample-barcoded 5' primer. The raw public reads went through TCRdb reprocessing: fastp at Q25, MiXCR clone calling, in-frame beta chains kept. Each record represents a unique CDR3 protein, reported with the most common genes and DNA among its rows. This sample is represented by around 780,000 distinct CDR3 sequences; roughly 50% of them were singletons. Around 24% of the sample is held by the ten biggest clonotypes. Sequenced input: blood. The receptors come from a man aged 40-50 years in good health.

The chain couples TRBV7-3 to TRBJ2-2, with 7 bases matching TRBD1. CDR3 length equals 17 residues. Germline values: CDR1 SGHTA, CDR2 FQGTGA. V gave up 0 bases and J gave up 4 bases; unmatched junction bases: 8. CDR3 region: CASSLTRGTGATGELFF. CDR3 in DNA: TGTGCCAGCAGCTTAACCCGCGGAACAGGGGCCACCGGGGAGCTGTTTTTT.

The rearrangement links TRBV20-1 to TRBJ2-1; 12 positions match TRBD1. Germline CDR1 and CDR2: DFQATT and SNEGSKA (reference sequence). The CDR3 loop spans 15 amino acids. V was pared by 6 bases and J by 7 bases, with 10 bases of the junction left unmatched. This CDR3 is CSANTGQGARNEQFF. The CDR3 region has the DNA TGCAGTGCGAACACGGGACAGGGGGCTAGGAATGAGCAGTTCTTC.

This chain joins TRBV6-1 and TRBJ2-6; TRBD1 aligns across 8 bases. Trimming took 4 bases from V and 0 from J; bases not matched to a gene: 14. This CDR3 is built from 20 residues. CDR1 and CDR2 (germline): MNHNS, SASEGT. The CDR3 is CASSAAPAGGIDSGANVLTF. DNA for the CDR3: TGTGCCAGCAGTGCTGCCCCGGCAGGGGGCATTGACTCTGGGGCCAACGTCCTGACTTTC.

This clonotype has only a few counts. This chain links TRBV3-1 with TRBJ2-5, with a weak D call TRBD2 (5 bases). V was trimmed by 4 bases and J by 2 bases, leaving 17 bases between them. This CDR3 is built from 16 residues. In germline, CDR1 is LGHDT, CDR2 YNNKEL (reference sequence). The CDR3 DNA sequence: TGTGCCAGCAGCCCGGGCAGCAGGAGGCAGCAAGAGACCCAGTACTTC. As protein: CASSPGSRRQQETQYF.

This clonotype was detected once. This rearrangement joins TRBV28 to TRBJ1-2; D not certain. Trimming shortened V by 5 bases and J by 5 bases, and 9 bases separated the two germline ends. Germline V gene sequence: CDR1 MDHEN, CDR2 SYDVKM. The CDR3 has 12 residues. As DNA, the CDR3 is TGTGCCAGCAGTACAACGAAGTATGGCTACACCTTC. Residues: CASSTTKYGYTF.

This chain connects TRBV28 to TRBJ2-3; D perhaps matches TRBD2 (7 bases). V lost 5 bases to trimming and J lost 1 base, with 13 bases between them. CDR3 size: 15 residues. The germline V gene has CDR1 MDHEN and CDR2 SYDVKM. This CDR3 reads CASSLGGRGTDTQYF. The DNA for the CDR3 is TGTGCCAGCAGTCTCGGGGGGCGAGGCACAGATACGCAGTATTTT.

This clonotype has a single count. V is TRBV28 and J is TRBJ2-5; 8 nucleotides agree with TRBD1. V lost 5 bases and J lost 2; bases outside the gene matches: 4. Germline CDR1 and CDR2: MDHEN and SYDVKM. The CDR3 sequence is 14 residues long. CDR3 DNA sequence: TGTGCCAGCAGTACCTACAGGGGGCAAGAGACCCAGTACTTC. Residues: CASSTYRGQETQYF.

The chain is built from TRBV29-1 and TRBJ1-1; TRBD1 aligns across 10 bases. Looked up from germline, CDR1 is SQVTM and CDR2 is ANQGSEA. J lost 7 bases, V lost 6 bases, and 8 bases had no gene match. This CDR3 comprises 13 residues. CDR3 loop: CSVGTGDGGEAFF. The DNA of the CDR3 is TGCAGCGTCGGGACAGGGGATGGAGGTGAAGCTTTCTTT.

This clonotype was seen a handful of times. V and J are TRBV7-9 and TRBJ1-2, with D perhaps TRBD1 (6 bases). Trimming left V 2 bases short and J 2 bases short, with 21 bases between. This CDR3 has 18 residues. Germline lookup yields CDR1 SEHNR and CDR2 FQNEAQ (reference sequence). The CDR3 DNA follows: TGTGCCAGCAGCTTATCTCTACAGGGTGGCCGACCGAACTATGGCTACACCTTC. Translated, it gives CASSLSLQGGRPNYGYTF.

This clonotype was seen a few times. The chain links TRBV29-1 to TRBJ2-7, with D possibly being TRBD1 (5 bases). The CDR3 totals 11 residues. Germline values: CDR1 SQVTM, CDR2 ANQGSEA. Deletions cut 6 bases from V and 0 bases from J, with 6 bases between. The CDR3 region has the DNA TGCAGCGTAAGGGGCTCCTACGAGCAGTACTTC. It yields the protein CSVRGSYEQYF.

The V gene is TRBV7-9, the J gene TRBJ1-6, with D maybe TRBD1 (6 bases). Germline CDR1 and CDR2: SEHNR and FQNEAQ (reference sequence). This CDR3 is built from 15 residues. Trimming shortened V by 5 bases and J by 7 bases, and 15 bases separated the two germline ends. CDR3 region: CASSPRGHLNSPLHF. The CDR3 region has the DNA TGTGCCAGCAGCCCAAGGGGACACCTGAATTCACCCCTCCACTTT.

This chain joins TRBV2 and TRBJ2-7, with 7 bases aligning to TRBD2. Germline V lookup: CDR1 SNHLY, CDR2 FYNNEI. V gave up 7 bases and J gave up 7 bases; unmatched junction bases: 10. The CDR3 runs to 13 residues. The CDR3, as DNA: TGTGCCAGCAACCCTAGCGGCCTAGAGGAGCAGTACTTC. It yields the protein CASNPSGLEEQYF.

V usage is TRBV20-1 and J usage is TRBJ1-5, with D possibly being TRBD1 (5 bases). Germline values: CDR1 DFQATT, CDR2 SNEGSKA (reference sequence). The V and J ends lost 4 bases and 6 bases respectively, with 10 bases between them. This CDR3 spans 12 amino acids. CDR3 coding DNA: TGCAGTGCTATCAGGGTTAGTCAGCCCCAGCATTTT. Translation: CSAIRVSQPQHF.

The DNA of the CDR3 is TGCAGTGCTAGAACCCTACTCAGGGGACGGGATGAAGAGACCCAGTACTTC. It encodes CSARTLLRGRDEETQYF. The rearrangement links TRBV20-1 to TRBJ2-5, with D tentatively TRBD1 (6 bases). The CDR3 runs to 17 residues. Germline values: CDR1 DFQATT, CDR2 SNEGSKA (reference sequence). V was shortened by 2 bases and J by 3 bases, with 22 bases between the two germline ends.

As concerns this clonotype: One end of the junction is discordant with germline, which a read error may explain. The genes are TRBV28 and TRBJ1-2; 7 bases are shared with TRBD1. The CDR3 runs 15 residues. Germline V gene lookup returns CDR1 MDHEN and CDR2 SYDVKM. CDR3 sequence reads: CASSSTRDSNYGHTF. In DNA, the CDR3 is TGTGCCAGCAGTTCGACCCGGGACAGTAACTATGGCCACACCTTC.

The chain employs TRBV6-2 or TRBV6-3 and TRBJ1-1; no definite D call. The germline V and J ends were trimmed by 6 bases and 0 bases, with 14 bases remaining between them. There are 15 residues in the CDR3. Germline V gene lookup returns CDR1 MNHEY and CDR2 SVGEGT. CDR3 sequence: CASSRGRSLNTEAFF. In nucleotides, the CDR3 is TGTGCCAGCAGCAGAGGACGGTCCCTGAACACTGAAGCTTTCTTT.

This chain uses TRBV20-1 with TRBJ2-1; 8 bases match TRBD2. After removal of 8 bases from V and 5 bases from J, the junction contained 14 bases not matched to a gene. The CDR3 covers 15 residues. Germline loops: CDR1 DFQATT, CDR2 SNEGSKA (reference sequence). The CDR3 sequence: CSTSRGGAMHNEQFF. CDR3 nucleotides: TGCAGTACGAGCCGGGGGGGGGCTATGCACAATGAGCAGTTCTTC.

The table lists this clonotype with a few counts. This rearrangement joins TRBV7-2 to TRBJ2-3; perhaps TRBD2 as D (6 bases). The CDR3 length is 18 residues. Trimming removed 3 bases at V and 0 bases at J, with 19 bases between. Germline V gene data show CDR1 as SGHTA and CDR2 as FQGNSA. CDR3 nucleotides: TGTGCCAGCAGCTTCCGTTTAAAGGGGAGGACTAGCACAGATACGCAGTATTTT. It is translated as CASSFRLKGRTSTDTQYF.

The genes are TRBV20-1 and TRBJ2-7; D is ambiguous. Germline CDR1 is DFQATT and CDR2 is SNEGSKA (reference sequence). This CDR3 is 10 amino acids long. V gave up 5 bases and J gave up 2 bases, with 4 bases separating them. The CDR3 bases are TGCAGTGCTGCACCCTACGAGCAGTACTTC. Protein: CSAAPYEQYF.

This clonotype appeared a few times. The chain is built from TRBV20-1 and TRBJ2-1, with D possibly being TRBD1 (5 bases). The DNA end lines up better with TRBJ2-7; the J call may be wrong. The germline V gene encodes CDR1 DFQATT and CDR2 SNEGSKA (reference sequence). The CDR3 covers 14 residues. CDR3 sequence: CSAYQGYSYNEQYF. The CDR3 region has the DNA TGCAGTGCTTATCAGGGATACTCCTACAATGAGCAGTACTTC.

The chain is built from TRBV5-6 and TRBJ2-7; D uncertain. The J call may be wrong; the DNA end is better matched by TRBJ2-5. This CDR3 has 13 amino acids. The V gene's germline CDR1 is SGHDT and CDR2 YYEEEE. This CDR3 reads CASSLVRSETQYF. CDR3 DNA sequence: TGTGCCAGCAGCTTGGTTAGGTCAGAGACCCAGTACTTC.

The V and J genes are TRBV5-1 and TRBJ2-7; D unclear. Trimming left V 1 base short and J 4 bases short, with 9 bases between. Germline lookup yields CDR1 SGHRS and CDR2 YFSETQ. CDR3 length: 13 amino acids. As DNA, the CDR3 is TGCGCCAGCAGCTTGCCAGGAGAGTACGAGCAGTACTTC. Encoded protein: CASSLPGEYEQYF.